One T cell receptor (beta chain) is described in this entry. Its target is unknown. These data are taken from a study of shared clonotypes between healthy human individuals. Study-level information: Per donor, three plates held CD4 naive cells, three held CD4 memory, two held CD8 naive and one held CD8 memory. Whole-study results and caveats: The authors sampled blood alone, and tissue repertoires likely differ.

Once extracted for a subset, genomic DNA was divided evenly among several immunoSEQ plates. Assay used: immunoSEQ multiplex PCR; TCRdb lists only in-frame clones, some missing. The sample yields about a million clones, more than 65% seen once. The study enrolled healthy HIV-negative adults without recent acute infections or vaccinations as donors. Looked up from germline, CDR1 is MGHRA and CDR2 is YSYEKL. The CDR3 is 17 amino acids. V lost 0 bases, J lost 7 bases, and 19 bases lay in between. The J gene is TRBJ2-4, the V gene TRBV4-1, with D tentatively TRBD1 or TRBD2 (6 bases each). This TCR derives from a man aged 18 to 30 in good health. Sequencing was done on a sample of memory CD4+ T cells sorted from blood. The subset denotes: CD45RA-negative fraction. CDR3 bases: TGCGCCAGCAGCCAAGAGGGGGGCCGGTCCAGTATTAACATTCAGTACTTC. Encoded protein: CASSQEGGRSSINIQYF.